The text below deals with one T cell receptor beta chain. Everyone who took part was roughly 18 to 89 years old, and they came from about 25 US areas. Generated by immunoSEQ multiplex PCR, the TCRdb table keeps only in-frame clones and is missing some. Of under 200,000 clones in the sample, approximately 90% were seen once. This entry belongs to a study of blood T cell repertoires in COVID-19. This CDR3 has 18 amino acids. The trim removed 4 bases at V and 6 bases at J, leaving 20 bases unmatched. The germline gives CDR1 LGHDT, CDR2 YNNKEL (reference sequence). The clonotype was recovered from a woman aged 50 to 60 who had recovered from COVID-19. The sample was PBMCs or T cells enriched from blood (not recorded which). The J gene is TRBJ2-7, the V gene TRBV3-1 (or the pseudogene TRBV3-2), with 8 bases aligning to TRBD1. DNA for the CDR3: TGTGCCAGCAGCCTCAAGACAGGGGTACCGAGGGGGAAGGCCGAGCAGTACTTC. Its translation is CASSLKTGVPRGKAEQYF.